The 5 T cell receptor beta chains in this list originate from one sample, sequenced in a study of blood T cell repertoires in COVID-19. TCRdb's table, derived via immunoSEQ multiplex PCR, lists solely in-frame clones and lacks some. The sample yields approximately 44,000 clones, around four fifths seen once. The sample was peripheral blood. The receptors here all came from a human donor in a cohort sampled during active COVID-19.

The V gene is TRBV6-6, the J gene TRBJ2-1, with TRBD2 as a possible D gene (5 bases). CDR1 is MNHNY and CDR2 is SVGAGI in the germline V gene (reference sequence). Between the trimmed V and J ends, which lost 7 bases and 13 bases, there was a span of 20 bases. The CDR3 length is 13 residues. The CDR3 sequence: CASKLGNGVNQFF. In DNA, the CDR3 is TGTGCCAGCAAGCTAGGCAACGGGGTAAACCAGTTCTTC.

The V call is TRBV10-1, the J call TRBJ1-3; no clear D gene. Germline-derived CDR1 and CDR2 are WNHNN and SYGVQD (reference sequence). The CDR3 contains 16 residues. Deletions cut 2 bases from V and 0 bases from J, with 11 bases between. CDR3 nucleotide sequence: TGCGCCAGCAGTGAGGCGAAGGCGGACTCTGGAAACACCATATATTTT. Amino acid sequence: CASSEAKADSGNTIYF.

The rearrangement links TRBV5-4 to TRBJ2-5, with 8 bases identical to TRBD2. CDR1 and CDR2 from the germline V gene are SGHNT and YYREEE (reference sequence). CDR3 size: 15 residues. V was clipped by 4 bases and J by 2 bases; unmatched bases: 7. The chain's CDR3 is CASSVGLAGQETQYF. In nucleotides, the CDR3 is TGTGCCAGCAGCGTTGGTCTAGCGGGTCAAGAGACCCAGTACTTC.

This sequence joins TRBV6-1 and TRBJ2-7; D is unresolved. Trimming removed 2 bases from V and 1 base from J, with 12 bases in between. Germline CDR1 MNHNS, CDR2 SASEGT. The CDR3 loop spans 15 amino acids. The CDR3 here is CASSEYPTASYEQYF. CDR3 sequence (DNA): TGTGCCAGCAGTGAATATCCTACAGCTTCCTACGAGCAGTACTTC.

This clone turned up a few times. CDR3 sequence reads: CASSWSGGGREQYF. CDR3 nucleotides: TGTGCCAGCAGCTGGAGCGGGGGGGGCCGGGAGCAGTACTTC. The rearrangement joins TRBV5-4 to TRBJ2-7, with 10 bases fitting TRBD2. In germline, CDR1 is SGHNT, CDR2 YYREEE (reference sequence). This CDR3 region has 14 residues. V gave up 3 bases and J gave up 7 bases; unmatched junction bases: 7.